The clone carrying this T cell receptor beta chain was detected a few times. The antigen is not known. This sample is drawn from a study of response to subunit inactivated influenza vaccine. Points from the study as a whole: Authors suggested each seasonal influenza vaccination recruits few new T cells.

In TCRdb, the RT-PCR reads were re-called with MiXCR into one record per CDR3 protein. The sample includes 500,000 to 750,000 distinct CDR3 sequences, around 15% seen only once; the top ten take around 10%. V was cut by 0 bases and J by 2 bases, with 13 bases left in between. This CDR3 has 16 amino acids. Germline V gene sequence: CDR1 SGHRS, CDR2 YFSETQ. The specimen was PBMCs from blood, collected roughly 12 days after vaccination. The receptor comes from a man aged 50 to 60 who received an inactivated influenza vaccine. The chain uses TRBV5-1 and TRBJ2-3; unclear D gene. The CDR3 protein is CASSLATHRPTDTQYF. In DNA, the CDR3 is TGCGCCAGCAGCTTGGCGACTCACCGGCCCACAGATACGCAGTATTTT.